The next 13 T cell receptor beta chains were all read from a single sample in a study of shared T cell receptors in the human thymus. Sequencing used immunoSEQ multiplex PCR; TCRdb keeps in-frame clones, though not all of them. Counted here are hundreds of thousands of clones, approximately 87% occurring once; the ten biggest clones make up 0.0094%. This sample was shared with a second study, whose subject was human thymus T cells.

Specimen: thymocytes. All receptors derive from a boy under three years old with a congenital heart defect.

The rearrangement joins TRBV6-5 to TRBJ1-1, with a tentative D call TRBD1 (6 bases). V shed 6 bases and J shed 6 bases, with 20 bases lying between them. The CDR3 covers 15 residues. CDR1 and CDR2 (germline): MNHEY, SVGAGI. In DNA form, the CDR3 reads TGTGCCAGCAGCCGTACAGGGTGGGGTAGCGCTGAAGCTTTCTTT. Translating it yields CASSRTGWGSAEAFF.

This CDR3 reads CASSPAGLAATGELFF. Written as DNA, the CDR3 is TGTGCCAGCAGTCCCGCGGGACTAGCAGCTACCGGGGAGCTGTTTTTT. This sequence joins TRBV27 and TRBJ2-2; 9 bases align to TRBD2. This CDR3 has 16 residues. J was trimmed by 5 bases and V by 5 bases; bases with no gene match: 9. Germline V gene data show CDR1 as MNHEY and CDR2 as SMNVEV (reference sequence).

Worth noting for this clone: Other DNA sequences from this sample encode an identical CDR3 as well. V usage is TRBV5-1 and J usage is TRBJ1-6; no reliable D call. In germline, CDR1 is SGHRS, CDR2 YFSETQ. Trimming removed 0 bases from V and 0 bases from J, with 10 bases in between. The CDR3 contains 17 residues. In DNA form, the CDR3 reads TGCGCCAGCAGCTTGGGCCCTTCGAGCTCCTATAATTCACCCCTCCACTTT. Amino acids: CASSLGPSSSYNSPLHF.

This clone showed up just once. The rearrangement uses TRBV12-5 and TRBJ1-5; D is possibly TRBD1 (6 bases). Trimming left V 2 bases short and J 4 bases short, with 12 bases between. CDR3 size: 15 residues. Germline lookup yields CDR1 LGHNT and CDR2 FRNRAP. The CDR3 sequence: CASGLTQGGNQPQHF. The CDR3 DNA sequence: TGTGCTAGTGGTTTGACACAGGGTGGTAATCAGCCCCAGCATTTT.

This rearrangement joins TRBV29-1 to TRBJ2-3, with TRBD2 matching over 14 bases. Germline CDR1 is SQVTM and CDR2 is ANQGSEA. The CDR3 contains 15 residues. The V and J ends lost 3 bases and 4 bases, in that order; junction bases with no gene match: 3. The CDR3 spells CSVEGTSGGPDTQYF. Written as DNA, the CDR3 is TGCAGCGTTGAGGGGACTAGCGGGGGCCCAGATACGCAGTATTTT.

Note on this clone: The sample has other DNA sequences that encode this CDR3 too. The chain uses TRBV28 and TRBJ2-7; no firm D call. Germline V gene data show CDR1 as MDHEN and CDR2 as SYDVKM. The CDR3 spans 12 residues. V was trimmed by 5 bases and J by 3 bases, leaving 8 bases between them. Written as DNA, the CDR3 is TGTGCCAGCAGTCTCTACAGCTACGAGCAGTACTTC. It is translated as CASSLYSYEQYF.

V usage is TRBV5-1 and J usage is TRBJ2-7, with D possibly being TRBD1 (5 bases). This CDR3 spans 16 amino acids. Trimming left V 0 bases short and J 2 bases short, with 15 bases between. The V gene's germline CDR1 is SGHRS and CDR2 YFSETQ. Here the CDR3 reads CASSLVVAGQAYEQYF. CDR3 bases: TGCGCCAGCAGCTTGGTGGTGGCAGGGCAAGCCTACGAGCAGTACTTC.

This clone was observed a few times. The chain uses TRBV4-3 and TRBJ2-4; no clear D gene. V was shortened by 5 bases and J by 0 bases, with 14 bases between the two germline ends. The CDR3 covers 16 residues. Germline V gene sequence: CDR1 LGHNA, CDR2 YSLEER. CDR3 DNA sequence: TGCGCCAGCAGCTCACGATTGGGCCTAGCCAAAAACATTCAGTACTTC. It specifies CASSSRLGLAKNIQYF.

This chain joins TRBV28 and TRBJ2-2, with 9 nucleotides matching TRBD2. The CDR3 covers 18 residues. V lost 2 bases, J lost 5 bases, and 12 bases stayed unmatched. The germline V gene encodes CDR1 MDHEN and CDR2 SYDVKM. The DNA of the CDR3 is TGTGCCAGCAGTTTACGCCCCGGGGTAGCGGGGGATACCGGGGAGCTGTTTTTT. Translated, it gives CASSLRPGVAGDTGELFF.

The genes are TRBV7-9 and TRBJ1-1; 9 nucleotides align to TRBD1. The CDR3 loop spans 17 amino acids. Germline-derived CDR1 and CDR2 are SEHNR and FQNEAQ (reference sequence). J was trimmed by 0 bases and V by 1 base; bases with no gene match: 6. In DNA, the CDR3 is TGTGCCAGCAGCTTAGTCGGACAGGGGTTAATGAACACTGAAGCTTTCTTT. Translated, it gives CASSLVGQGLMNTEAFF.

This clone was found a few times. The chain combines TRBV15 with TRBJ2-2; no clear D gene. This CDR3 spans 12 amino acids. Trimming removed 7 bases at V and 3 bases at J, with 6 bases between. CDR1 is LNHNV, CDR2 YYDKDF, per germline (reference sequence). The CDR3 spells CATTRDTGELFF. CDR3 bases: TGTGCCACCACTAGAGACACCGGGGAGCTGTTTTTT.

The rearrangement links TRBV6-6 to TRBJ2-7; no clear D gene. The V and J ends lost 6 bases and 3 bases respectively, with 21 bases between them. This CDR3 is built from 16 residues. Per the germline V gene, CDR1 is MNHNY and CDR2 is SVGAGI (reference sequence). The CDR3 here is CASSPVGQALGYEQYF. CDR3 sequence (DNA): TGTGCCAGCAGCCCCGTCGGTCAGGCCTTAGGCTACGAGCAGTACTTC.

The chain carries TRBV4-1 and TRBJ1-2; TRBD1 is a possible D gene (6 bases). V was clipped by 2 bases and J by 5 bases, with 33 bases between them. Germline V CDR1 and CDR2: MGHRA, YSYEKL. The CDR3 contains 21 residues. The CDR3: CASSQKGGKSTGREHGYGYTF. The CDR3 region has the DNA TGCGCCAGCAGCCAAAAAGGGGGTAAGAGTACAGGAAGGGAACACGGTTATGGCTACACCTTC.